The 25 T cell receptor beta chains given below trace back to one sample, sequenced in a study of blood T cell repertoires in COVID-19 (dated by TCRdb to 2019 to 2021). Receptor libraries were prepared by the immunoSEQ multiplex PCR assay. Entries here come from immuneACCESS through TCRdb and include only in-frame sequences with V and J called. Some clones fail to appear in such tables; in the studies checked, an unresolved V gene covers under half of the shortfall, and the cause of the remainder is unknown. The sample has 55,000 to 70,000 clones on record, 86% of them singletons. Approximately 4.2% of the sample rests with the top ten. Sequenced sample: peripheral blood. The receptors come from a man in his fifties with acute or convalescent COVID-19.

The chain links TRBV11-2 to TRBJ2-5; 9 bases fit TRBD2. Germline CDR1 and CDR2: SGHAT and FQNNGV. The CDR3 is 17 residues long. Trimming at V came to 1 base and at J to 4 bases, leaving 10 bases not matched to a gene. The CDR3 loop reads CASSLGAGLAGLETQYF. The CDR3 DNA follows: TGTGCCAGCAGCTTAGGTGCTGGGCTAGCGGGATTAGAGACCCAGTACTTC.

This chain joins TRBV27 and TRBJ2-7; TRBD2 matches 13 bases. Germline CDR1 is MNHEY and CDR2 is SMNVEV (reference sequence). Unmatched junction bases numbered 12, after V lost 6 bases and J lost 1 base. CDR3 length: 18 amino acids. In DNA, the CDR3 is TGTGCCAGCAGAACAAAGGGACTAGCGGGATCATATTCCTACGAGCAGTACTTC. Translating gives CASRTKGLAGSYSYEQYF.

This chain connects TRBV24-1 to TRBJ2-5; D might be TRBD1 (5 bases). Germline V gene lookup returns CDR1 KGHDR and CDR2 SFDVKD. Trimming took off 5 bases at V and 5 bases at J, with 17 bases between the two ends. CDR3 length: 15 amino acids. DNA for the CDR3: TGTGCCACCAGTGGCTGGCGCCAGGGCAGGGAGACCCAGTACTTC. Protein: CATSGWRQGRETQYF.

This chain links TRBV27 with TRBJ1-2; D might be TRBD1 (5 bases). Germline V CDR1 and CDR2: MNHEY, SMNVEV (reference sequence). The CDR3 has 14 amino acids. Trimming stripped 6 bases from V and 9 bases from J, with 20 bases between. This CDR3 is CASSPRRGFTRYTF. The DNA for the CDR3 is TGTGCCAGCAGCCCCCGGCGGGGGTTCACGCGCTACACCTTC.

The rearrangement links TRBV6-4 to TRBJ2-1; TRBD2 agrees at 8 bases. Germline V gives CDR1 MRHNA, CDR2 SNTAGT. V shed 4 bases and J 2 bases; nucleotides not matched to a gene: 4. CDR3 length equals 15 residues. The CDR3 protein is CASSVTSGPYNEQFF. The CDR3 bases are TGTGCCAGCAGTGTCACTAGCGGCCCCTACAATGAGCAGTTCTTC.

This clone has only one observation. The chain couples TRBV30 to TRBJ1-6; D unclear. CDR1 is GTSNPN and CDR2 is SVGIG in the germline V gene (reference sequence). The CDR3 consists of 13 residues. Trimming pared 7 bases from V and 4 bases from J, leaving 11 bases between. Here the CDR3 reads CASGRAYNSPLHF. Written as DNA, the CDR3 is TGTGCCTCCGGGCGGGCATATAATTCACCCCTCCACTTT.

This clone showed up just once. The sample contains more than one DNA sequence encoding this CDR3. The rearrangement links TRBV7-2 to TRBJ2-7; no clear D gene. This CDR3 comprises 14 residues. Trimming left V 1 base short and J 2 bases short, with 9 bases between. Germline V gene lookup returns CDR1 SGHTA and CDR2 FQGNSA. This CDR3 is CASSLGPQTYEQYF. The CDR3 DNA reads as TGTGCCAGCAGCTTAGGGCCACAGACCTACGAGCAGTACTTC.

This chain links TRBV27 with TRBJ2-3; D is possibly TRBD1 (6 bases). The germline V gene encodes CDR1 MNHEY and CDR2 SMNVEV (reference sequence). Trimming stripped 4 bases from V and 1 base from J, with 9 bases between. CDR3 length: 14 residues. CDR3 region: CASSYRARTDTQYF. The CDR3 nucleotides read TGTGCCAGCAGTTACAGGGCCCGCACAGATACGCAGTATTTT.

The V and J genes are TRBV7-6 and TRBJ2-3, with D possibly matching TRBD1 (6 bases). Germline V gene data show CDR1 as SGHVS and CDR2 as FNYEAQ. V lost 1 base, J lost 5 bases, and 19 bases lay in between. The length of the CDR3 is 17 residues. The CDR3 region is CASSLEHRARVIDTQYF. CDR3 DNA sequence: TGTGCCAGCAGCTTAGAGCACAGGGCGAGGGTCATAGATACGCAGTATTTT. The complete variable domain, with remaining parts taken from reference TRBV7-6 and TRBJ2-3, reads GAGVSQSPRYKVTKRGQDVALRCDPISGHVSLYWYRQALGQGPEFLTYFNYEAQQDKSGLPNDRFSAERPEGSISTLTIQRTEQRDSAMYRCASSLEHRARVIDTQYFGPGTRLTVL.

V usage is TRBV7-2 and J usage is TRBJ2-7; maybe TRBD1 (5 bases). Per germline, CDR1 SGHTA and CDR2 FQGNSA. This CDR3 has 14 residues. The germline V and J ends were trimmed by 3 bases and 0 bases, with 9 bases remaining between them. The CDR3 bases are TGTGCCAGCAGCTTTGCCAGGGACTCCTACGAGCAGTACTTC. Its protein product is CASSFARDSYEQYF.

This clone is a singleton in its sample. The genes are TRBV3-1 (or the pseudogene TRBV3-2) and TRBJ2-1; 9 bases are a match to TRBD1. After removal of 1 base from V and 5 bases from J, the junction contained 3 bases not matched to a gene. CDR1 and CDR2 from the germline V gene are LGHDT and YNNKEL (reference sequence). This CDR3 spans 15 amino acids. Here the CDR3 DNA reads TGTGCCAGCAGCCAAGGACAGGGGGGAAACAATGAGCAGTTCTTC. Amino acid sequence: CASSQGQGGNNEQFF.

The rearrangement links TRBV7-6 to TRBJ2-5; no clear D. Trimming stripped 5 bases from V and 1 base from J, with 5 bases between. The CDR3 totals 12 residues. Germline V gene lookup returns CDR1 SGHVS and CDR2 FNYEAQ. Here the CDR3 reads CASSDTQETQYF. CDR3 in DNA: TGTGCCAGCAGCGACACCCAAGAGACCCAGTACTTC. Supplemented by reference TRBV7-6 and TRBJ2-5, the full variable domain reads GAGVSQSPRYKVTKRGQDVALRCDPISGHVSLYWYRQALGQGPEFLTYFNYEAQQDKSGLPNDRFSAERPEGSISTLTIQRTEQRDSAMYRCASSDTQETQYFGPGTRLLVL.

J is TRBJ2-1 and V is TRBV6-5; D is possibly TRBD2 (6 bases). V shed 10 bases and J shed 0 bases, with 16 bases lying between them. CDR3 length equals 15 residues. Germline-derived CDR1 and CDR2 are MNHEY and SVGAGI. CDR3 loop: CATNAGGSSYNEQFF. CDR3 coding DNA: TGTGCCACCAATGCCGGGGGAAGCTCCTACAATGAGCAGTTCTTC.

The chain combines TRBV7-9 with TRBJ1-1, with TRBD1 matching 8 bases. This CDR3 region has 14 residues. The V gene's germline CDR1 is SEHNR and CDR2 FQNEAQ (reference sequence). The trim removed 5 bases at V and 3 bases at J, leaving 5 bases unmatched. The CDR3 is CASSRTGSDTEAFF. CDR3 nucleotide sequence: TGTGCCAGCAGCCGGACAGGGTCGGACACTGAAGCTTTCTTT.

The CDR3 sequence is CASSYSRQGEPQHF. CDR3 nucleotide sequence: TGTGCCAGCAGTTACTCGAGACAGGGGGAGCCCCAGCATTTT. The rearrangement joins TRBV6-6 to TRBJ1-5; TRBD1 matches 9 bases. Trimming cost V 0 bases and J 8 bases; bases outside gene matches: 2. CDR1 is MNHNY and CDR2 is SVGAGI in the germline V gene (reference sequence). The CDR3 loop spans 14 amino acids.

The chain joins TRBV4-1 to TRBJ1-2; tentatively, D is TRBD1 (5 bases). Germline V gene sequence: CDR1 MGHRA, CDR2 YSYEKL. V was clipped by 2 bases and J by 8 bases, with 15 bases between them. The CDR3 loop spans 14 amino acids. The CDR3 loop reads CASSQPIREAGYTF. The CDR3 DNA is TGCGCCAGCAGCCAACCCATCAGGGAAGCCGGCTACACCTTC.

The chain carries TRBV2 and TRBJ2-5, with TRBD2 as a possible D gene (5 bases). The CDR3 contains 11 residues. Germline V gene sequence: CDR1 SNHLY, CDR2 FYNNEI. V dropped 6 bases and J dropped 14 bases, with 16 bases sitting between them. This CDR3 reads CASRTGSRGYF. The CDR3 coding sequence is TGTGCCAGCAGGACTGGGTCCCGGGGATACTTC.

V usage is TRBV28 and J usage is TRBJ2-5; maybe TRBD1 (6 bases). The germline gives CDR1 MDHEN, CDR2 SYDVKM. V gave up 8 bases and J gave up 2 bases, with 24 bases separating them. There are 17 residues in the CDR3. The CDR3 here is CASATAFTGPPQETQYF. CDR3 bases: TGTGCCAGCGCCACAGCCTTTACAGGGCCTCCGCAAGAGACCCAGTACTTC. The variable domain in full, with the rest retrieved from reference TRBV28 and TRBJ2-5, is DVKVTQSSRYLVKRTGEKVFLECVQDMDHENMFWYRQDPGLGLRLIYFSYDVKMKEKGDIPEGYSVSREKKERFSLILESASTNQTSMYLCASATAFTGPPQETQYFGPGTRLLVL.

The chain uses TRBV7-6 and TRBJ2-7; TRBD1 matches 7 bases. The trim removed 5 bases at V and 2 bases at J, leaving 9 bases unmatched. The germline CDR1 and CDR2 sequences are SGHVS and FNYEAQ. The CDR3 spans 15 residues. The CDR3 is CASSPRTGPTYEQYF. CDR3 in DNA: TGTGCCAGCAGCCCTAGGACAGGTCCGACCTACGAGCAGTACTTC.

The CDR3 region is CASSLARGYGYTF. The DNA for the CDR3 is TGCGCCAGCAGCTTGGCCAGGGGCTATGGCTACACCTTC. This rearrangement joins TRBV5-1 to TRBJ1-2; a possible D gene is TRBD1 (6 bases). Trimming shortened V by 0 bases and J by 4 bases, and 7 bases separated the two germline ends. The germline V gene encodes CDR1 SGHRS and CDR2 YFSETQ. The CDR3 sequence is 13 residues long.

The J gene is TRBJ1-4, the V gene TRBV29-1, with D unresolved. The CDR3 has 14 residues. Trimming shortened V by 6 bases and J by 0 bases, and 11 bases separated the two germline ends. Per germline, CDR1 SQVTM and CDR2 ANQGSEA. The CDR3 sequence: CSVARFATNEKLFF. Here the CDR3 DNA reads TGCAGCGTAGCGAGATTTGCAACTAATGAAAAACTGTTTTTT.

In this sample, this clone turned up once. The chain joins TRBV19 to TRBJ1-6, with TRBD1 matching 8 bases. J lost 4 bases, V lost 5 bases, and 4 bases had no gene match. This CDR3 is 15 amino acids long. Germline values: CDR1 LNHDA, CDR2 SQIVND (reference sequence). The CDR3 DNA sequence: TGTGCCAGTAGTTCGACAGGGGTTTATAATTCACCCCTCCACTTT. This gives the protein CASSSTGVYNSPLHF.

DNA of the CDR3: TGTGCCAGCAGTTTAAGCAAACAGGGGGCCACTGAAGCTTTCTTT. It translates to CASSLSKQGATEAFF. This chain connects TRBV27 to TRBJ1-1; TRBD1 matches 9 bases. V lost 2 bases to trimming and J lost 4 bases; unmatched junction nucleotides: 5. CDR3 length: 15 amino acids. CDR1 and CDR2 from the germline V gene are MNHEY and SMNVEV (reference sequence).

This CDR3 reads CASSQEVTGESPLHF. In nucleotides, the CDR3 is TGCGCCAGCAGCCAAGAAGTTACAGGGGAATCACCCCTCCACTTT. This sequence joins TRBV4-1 and TRBJ1-6; the match to TRBD1 covers 7 bases. CDR3 length: 15 residues. V lost 0 bases, J lost 10 bases, and 6 bases stayed unmatched. Germline lookup yields CDR1 MGHRA and CDR2 YSYEKL.

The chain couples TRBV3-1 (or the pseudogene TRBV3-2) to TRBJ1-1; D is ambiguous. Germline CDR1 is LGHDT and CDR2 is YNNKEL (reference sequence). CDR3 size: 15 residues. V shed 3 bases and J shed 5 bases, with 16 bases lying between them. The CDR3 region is CASSHPLGRETEAFF. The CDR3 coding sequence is TGTGCCAGCAGCCATCCCCTAGGGAGGGAAACTGAAGCTTTCTTT.